The present TCR beta chain was sequenced within a study of identical twins. This CDR3 has 17 residues. J lost 3 bases, V lost 5 bases, and 13 bases had no gene match. CDR1 and CDR2 from the germline V gene are MNHNS and SASEGT. In TCRdb, the 5' RACE reads were re-called with MiXCR into one record per CDR3 protein. Of about 220,000 distinct CDR3 sequences in the sample, 6.5% were seen once. The same specimen was also included in a second study, on T cells expressing NK-cell markers.

Sequenced sample: CD8+ T cells sorted from blood. The TCR comes from a woman under 30 in good health. This rearrangement joins TRBV6-1 to TRBJ1-5; 7 bases line up with TRBD1. This CDR3 is CASSPTGVLGNNQPQHF. DNA for the CDR3: TGTGCCAGCAGTCCCACAGGGGTTTTGGGAAACAATCAGCCCCAGCATTTT.